This TCR beta chain was captured by sequencing in a study of blood T cell repertoires in COVID-19 (dated by TCRdb to the early 2020s). About the full investigation: The collaborator samples originated in the United States, Italy and Spain and spanned the acute and convalescent phases of COVID-19. The prospective study material was composed of cDNA or gDNA derived from T cells, B-cell-depleted T cells, or PBMCs. The dataset comprised deeply sampled blood TCRbeta repertoires from subjects exposed to, actively infected with, or recovered from COVID-19. The repertoires were released in a freely available public database intended as a resource for research on the immune response to SARS-CoV-2. The samples were drawn from two sources: the first 160 participants of the ongoing ImmuneRACE study, and some 1,300 subjects contributed by 6 global collaborators. A de-identified subject ID, COVID-19 status, age in years and sex were almost always included in the sample metadata. Where available, HLA class I and class II types were taken from metadata supplied by the sample provider and were not determined by assay-based typing.

The immunoSEQ Assay, a bias-controlled multiplex PCR, was used to amplify TCRbeta CDR3 regions from genomic DNA. The authors processed their data as follows. Nucleated cell counts per sample were estimated from amplification of reference gene primers within the assay. Sequence reads were collapsed and filtered to measure the absolute abundance of every unique TCRbeta CDR3 rearrangement. For each sample, productive Simpson clonality was calculated as the square root of Simpson's diversity index across productive rearrangements. TCRdb limited this immuneACCESS table to in-frame rearrangements with V and J called. A share of clones is missing; checked studies link under half to unresolved V genes, and the rest is unexplained. The V and J calls and clone size are taken from that table; D and trimming were inferred from the DNA. In this sample the table shows roughly 280,000 clones, 80% to 90% of which occur a single time. Of the sample, around 4% falls within the top ten clones.

Measured from the cysteine to the phenylalanine, the CDR3 is 16 residues long. The retained sequence is limited to the CDR3, 48 bases, with the frame set at the first base. Relative to germline, V is missing 1 base and J is missing 2 bases, with 7 bases of the junction outside any gene match. In the germline V gene, CDR1 corresponds to SGDLS and CDR2 to YYNGEE. Collaborating institutions collected whole blood in K2EDTA tubes following their own protocols. For TCRbeta analysis, collaborators shipped samples in one of three forms: frozen whole blood, isolated PBMCs, or DNA extracted from either of those sample types. Comment on this clone: The antigen it binds to is not known. It has no much larger one-base neighbor in the sample; base qualities were not kept.

Results and caveats for the whole study, not just this receptor: The quantity of clinical and demographic metadata differed by source and by participant and was supplied without curation.

The source is a man aged 55 to 70 with acute or convalescent COVID-19. The specimen sequenced was peripheral blood. The chain joins TRBV9 to TRBJ2-3; the central 7 bases match TRBD2. The DNA sequence is given as TGTGCCAGCAGCGTAAGTCTAGCGGTTACCACAGATACGCAGTATTTT. The resulting protein is CASSVSLAVTTDTQYF.